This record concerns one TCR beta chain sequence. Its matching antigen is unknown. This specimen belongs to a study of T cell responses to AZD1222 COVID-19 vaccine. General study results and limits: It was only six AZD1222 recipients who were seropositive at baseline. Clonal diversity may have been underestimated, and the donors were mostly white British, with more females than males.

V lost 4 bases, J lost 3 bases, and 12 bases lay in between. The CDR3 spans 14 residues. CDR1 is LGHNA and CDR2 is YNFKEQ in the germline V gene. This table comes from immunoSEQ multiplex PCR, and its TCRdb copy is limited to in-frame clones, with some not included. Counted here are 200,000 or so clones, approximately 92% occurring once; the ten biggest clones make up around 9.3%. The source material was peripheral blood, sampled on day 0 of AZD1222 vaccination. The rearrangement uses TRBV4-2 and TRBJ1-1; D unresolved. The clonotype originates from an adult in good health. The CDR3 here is CASSRGGLYTEAFF. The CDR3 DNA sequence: TGTGCCAGCAGCCGTGGCGGATTATACACTGAAGCTTTCTTT.